These 24 T cell receptor beta chains share one sample of origin, sequenced in a study of T cell changes during pregnancy in multiple sclerosis. Profiled with immunoSEQ multiplex PCR; TCRdb holds only in-frame clones, not every one. The sample carries around 70,000 clones, roughly 92% recorded once. The sample in question was peripheral blood, obtained after pregnancy. All receptors derive from a female donor in good health, enrolled as a control in a pregnancy study.

The chain employs TRBV7-6 and TRBJ2-1, with 13 nucleotides matching TRBD2. This CDR3 region has 17 residues. The germline CDR1 and CDR2 sequences are SGHVS and FNYEAQ. With V trimmed by 3 bases and J by 4 bases, 6 bases remained unmatched. The CDR3 nucleotides are TGTGCCAGCAGCTTCGGACTAGCGGGAGCCGGATACAATGAGCAGTTCTTC. This encodes CASSFGLAGAGYNEQFF.

This clone appeared a few times. V usage is TRBV28 and J usage is TRBJ2-5, with 7 bases identical to TRBD2. V lost 3 bases, J lost 1 base, and 5 bases stayed unmatched. This CDR3 has 15 amino acids. The germline CDR1 and CDR2 sequences are MDHEN and SYDVKM. The CDR3 sequence: CASSFRGGSQETQYF. DNA for the CDR3: TGTGCCAGCAGTTTTCGGGGAGGGAGCCAAGAGACCCAGTACTTC.

The chain uses TRBV11-2 and TRBJ2-7; D gene uncertain. Germline V gives CDR1 SGHAT, CDR2 FQNNGV. Trimming removed 5 bases at V and 0 bases at J, with 5 bases between. The CDR3 spans 12 residues. Here the CDR3 DNA reads TGTGCCAGCAGCACCAGCTCCTACGAGCAGTACTTC. It is translated as CASSTSSYEQYF.

V gene TRBV18 combines with J gene TRBJ2-1; the D gene is possibly TRBD2 (5 bases). Germline lookup yields CDR1 KGHSH and CDR2 LQKENI. V gave up 1 base and J gave up 4 bases, with 14 bases separating them. This CDR3 has 16 amino acids. CDR3 protein: CASSPRRGVGYNEQFF. The DNA for the CDR3 is TGTGCCAGCTCACCACGTCGGGGAGTGGGGTACAATGAGCAGTTCTTC. The entire variable domain, with the rest obtained from reference TRBV18 and TRBJ2-1, is as follows: NAGVMQNPRHLVRRRGQEARLRCSPMKGHSHVYWYRQLPEEGLKFMVYLQKENIIDESGMPKERFSAEFPKEGPSILRIQQVVRGDSAAYFCASSPRRGVGYNEQFFGPGTRLTVL.

The chain links TRBV2 to TRBJ2-4; possibly TRBD1 for D (7 bases). Germline V gives CDR1 SNHLY, CDR2 FYNNEI. The CDR3 loop spans 14 amino acids. Trimming stripped 6 bases from V and 8 bases from J, with 17 bases between. The CDR3 loop reads CASRGAGGRDIQYF. The DNA of the CDR3 is TGTGCCAGCAGGGGAGCAGGGGGGCGGGACATTCAGTACTTC.

The chain combines TRBV5-1 with TRBJ1-4; D not resolved. CDR1 and CDR2 (germline): SGHRS, YFSETQ. V lost 0 bases, J lost 4 bases, and 13 bases lay in between. This CDR3 spans 16 amino acids. The CDR3 spells CASSLAAGDFNEKLFF. The DNA of the CDR3 is TGCGCCAGCAGCTTGGCGGCCGGGGATTTTAATGAAAAACTGTTTTTT.

This chain links TRBV5-1 with TRBJ2-2; D might be TRBD1 (6 bases). Trimming took 2 bases from V and 1 from J, leaving 9 bases between them. Germline CDR1 reads SGHRS; CDR2 reads YFSETQ. This CDR3 contains 15 residues. In DNA form, the CDR3 reads TGCGCCAGCAGCTTATCGACAGGGAACACCGGGGAGCTGTTTTTT. This encodes CASSLSTGNTGELFF.

The genes are TRBV4-2 and TRBJ2-7, with 7 positions matching TRBD1. Germline V gene data show CDR1 as LGHNA and CDR2 as YNFKEQ. Trimming removed 1 base from V and 3 bases from J; junction bases left unmatched: 6. The CDR3 spans 15 residues. The CDR3 DNA is TGTGCCAGCAGCCAAGGACAGGGCTCCCTCTACGAGCAGTACTTC. It specifies CASSQGQGSLYEQYF.

The chain employs TRBV25-1 and TRBJ2-3, with TRBD1 identical over 9 bases. The germline V gene has CDR1 MGHDK and CDR2 SYGVNS. After removal of 8 bases from V and 7 bases from J, the junction contained 13 bases not matched to a gene. The CDR3 sequence is 15 residues long. CDR3 in DNA: TGTGCCAGCGGCAACTCGGGACAGGGTGTGCATACGCAGTATTTT. Its translation is CASGNSGQGVHTQYF. Full variable domain (rest looked up from reference TRBV25-1 and TRBJ2-3): EADIYQTPRYLVIGTGKKITLECSQTMGHDKMYWYQQDPGMELHLIHYSYGVNSTEKGDLSSESTVSRIRTEHFPLTLESARPSHTSQYLCASGNSGQGVHTQYFGPGTRLTVL.

V and J are TRBV27 and TRBJ1-2; no definite D call. The CDR3 length is 15 residues. Trimming stripped 3 bases from V and 2 bases from J, with 13 bases between. Germline V gene data show CDR1 as MNHEY and CDR2 as SMNVEV (reference sequence). The CDR3 region has the DNA TGTGCCAGCAGTTTTATGAGGGCCGGCAACTATGGCTACACCTTC. This translates into CASSFMRAGNYGYTF.

The V call is TRBV6-6, the J call TRBJ2-1; the D gene is possibly TRBD1 (6 bases). The ends were cut back, 5 bases at V and 3 bases at J, with 17 bases in the middle. CDR1 is MNHNY, CDR2 SVGAGI, per germline (reference sequence). The CDR3 sequence is 16 residues long. The CDR3 nucleotides read TGTGCCAGCAGTGTCGGACAGAACTCCATCTACAATGAGCAGTTCTTC. This translates into CASSVGQNSIYNEQFF.

The rearrangement joins TRBV14 to TRBJ1-6; 7 nucleotides match TRBD1. Germline CDR1 and CDR2: SGHDN and FVKESK. CDR3 length: 14 amino acids. J was trimmed by 9 bases and V by 4 bases; bases with no gene match: 6. The CDR3 nucleotides read TGTGCCAGCAGCCGAACCGACAGGGCTTCACCCCTCCACTTT. It codes for CASSRTDRASPLHF.

J is TRBJ1-2 and V is TRBV6-5; TRBD1 aligns across 8 bases. The CDR3 has 13 amino acids. With 1 base clipped from V and 8 bases from J, the junction kept 3 bases outside the gene matches. Germline V gene sequence: CDR1 MNHEY, CDR2 SVGAGI. CDR3 in DNA: TGTGCCAGCAGTTACTTGGACAGGGAAGGCTACACCTTC. This sequence encodes CASSYLDREGYTF.

The chain couples TRBV5-6 to TRBJ2-3, with 10 bases lining up with TRBD2. Trimming at V came to 4 bases and at J to 5 bases, leaving 10 bases not matched to a gene. Germline CDR1 and CDR2: SGHDT and YYEEEE. This CDR3 comprises 16 residues. Written as DNA, the CDR3 is TGTGCCAGCAGCCTCCGACTAGCGGGTCAGGGAGATACGCAGTATTTT. It translates to CASSLRLAGQGDTQYF.

V gene TRBV7-8 combines with J gene TRBJ2-1; weak D call: TRBD2 (6 bases). CDR1 is SGHVS and CDR2 is FQNEAQ in the germline V gene. The CDR3 sequence is 16 residues long. V dropped 4 bases and J dropped 3 bases, with 16 bases sitting between them. The CDR3 reads CASSSARLVHYNEQFF. The DNA for the CDR3 is TGTGCCAGCAGCTCAGCCAGACTAGTTCACTACAATGAGCAGTTCTTC. Looking up the rest from reference TRBV7-8 and TRBJ2-1 gives the full variable domain: GAGVSQSPRYKVAKRGQDVALRCDPISGHVSLFWYQQALGQGPEFLTYFQNEAQLDKSGLPSDRFFAERPEGSVSTLKIQRTQQEDSAVYLCASSSARLVHYNEQFFGPGTRLTVL.

The chain recombines TRBV6-6 with TRBJ2-2, with 9 bases aligning to TRBD1. V lost 4 bases to trimming and J lost 3 bases; unmatched junction nucleotides: 6. The germline CDR1 and CDR2 sequences are MNHNY and SVGAGI (reference sequence). The CDR3 spans 16 residues. The CDR3 sequence is CASSSGQGRDTGELFF. DNA for the CDR3: TGTGCCAGCAGTTCCGGACAGGGGAGGGACACCGGGGAGCTGTTTTTT.

This chain connects TRBV7-9 to TRBJ2-7; D call uncertain. This CDR3 is built from 16 residues. Per germline, CDR1 SEHNR and CDR2 FQNEAQ (reference sequence). Between the trimmed V and J ends, which lost 1 base and 2 bases, there was a span of 15 bases. This CDR3 reads CASSLEYGPRPYEQYF. As DNA, the CDR3 is TGTGCCAGCAGCTTAGAGTATGGCCCCCGTCCCTACGAGCAGTACTTC. The whole variable domain, remainder taken from reference TRBV7-9 and TRBJ2-7, is DTGVSQNPRHKITKRGQNVTFRCDPISEHNRLYWYRQTLGQGPEFLTYFQNEAQLEKSRLLSDRFSAERPKGSFSTLEIQRTEQGDSAMYLCASSLEYGPRPYEQYFGPGTRLTVT.

The chain employs TRBV7-9 and TRBJ2-5, with 7 bases lining up with TRBD1. This CDR3 spans 13 amino acids. Germline assignment: CDR1 SEHNR and CDR2 FQNEAQ (reference sequence). The V gene end was trimmed by 5 bases and the J gene end by 5 bases; junction bases not matched to a gene: 5. In DNA, the CDR3 is TGTGCCAGCAGCGACAGGGCTTTGGAGACCCAGTACTTC. Translating gives CASSDRALETQYF.

The genes are TRBV7-8 and TRBJ2-1; no reliable D call. Trimming pared 5 bases from V and 4 bases from J, leaving 12 bases between. Looked up from germline, CDR1 is SGHVS and CDR2 is FQNEAQ. There are 14 residues in the CDR3. The CDR3 region is CASSPDTLYNEQFF. CDR3 DNA sequence: TGTGCCAGCAGCCCTGACACCCTTTACAATGAGCAGTTCTTC.

This sequence joins TRBV28 and TRBJ2-3, with D perhaps matching TRBD1 (6 bases). CDR1 is MDHEN and CDR2 is SYDVKM in the germline V gene. Trimming left V 10 bases short and J 5 bases short, with 19 bases between. The CDR3 consists of 14 residues. In DNA form, the CDR3 reads TGTGCCACCAAGGGGGTAGCAAGGGAAGATACGCAGTATTTT. Its protein is CATKGVAREDTQYF. The full variable domain, in which reference TRBV28 and TRBJ2-3 provide the parts outside the CDR3, is DVKVTQSSRYLVKRTGEKVFLECVQDMDHENMFWYRQDPGLGLRLIYFSYDVKMKEKGDIPEGYSVSREKKERFSLILESASTNQTSMYLCATKGVAREDTQYFGPGTRLTVL.

This chain links TRBV15 with TRBJ2-7; 8 nucleotides match TRBD1. J gave up 5 bases and V 4 bases, and 4 bases lay outside the gene matches. This CDR3 comprises 13 residues. Germline V gene lookup returns CDR1 LNHNV and CDR2 YYDKDF (reference sequence). CDR3 DNA: TGTGCCACCAGCAATGGACAGGGCCACGAGCAGTACTTC. As protein: CATSNGQGHEQYF. Drawing the rest from reference TRBV15 and TRBJ2-7, the complete variable domain is DAMVIQNPRYQVTQFGKPVTLSCSQTLNHNVMYWYQQKSSQAPKLLFHYYDKDFNNEADTPDNFQSRRPNTSFCFLDIRSPGLGDTAMYLCATSNGQGHEQYFGPGTRLTVT.

J is TRBJ2-5 and V is TRBV5-1; 7 nucleotides agree with TRBD2. V was clipped by 4 bases and J by 2 bases; unmatched bases: 14. The CDR3 totals 17 residues. The germline gives CDR1 SGHRS, CDR2 YFSETQ. CDR3 sequence (DNA): TGCGCCAGCAGCCAGGGCGTAGCGGGTGGTCTACAAGAGACCCAGTACTTC. Translation: CASSQGVAGGLQETQYF. Supplemented by reference TRBV5-1 and TRBJ2-5, the full variable domain reads KAGVTQTPRYLIKTRGQQVTLSCSPISGHRSVSWYQQTPGQGLQFLFEYFSETQRNKGNFPGRFSGRQFSNSRSEMNVSTLELGDSALYLCASSQGVAGGLQETQYFGPGTRLLVL.

The rearrangement uses TRBV4-2 and TRBJ1-2; TRBD1 might be the D (5 bases). The CDR3 loop spans 14 amino acids. Germline V CDR1 and CDR2: LGHNA, YNFKEQ. V gave up 4 bases and J gave up 8 bases, with 17 bases separating them. CDR3 in amino acids: CASSPGGGIGGYTF. The CDR3 nucleotides are TGTGCCAGCAGCCCGGGGGGAGGGATCGGGGGCTACACCTTC.

CDR3 region: CASSSSSQGGADTQYF. CDR3 nucleotide sequence: TGTGCCAGCAGTTCCTCGAGCCAGGGGGGTGCAGATACGCAGTATTTT. The chain couples TRBV28 to TRBJ2-3; D may be TRBD1 (7 bases). The CDR3 is 16 residues long. CDR1 is MDHEN and CDR2 is SYDVKM in the germline V gene. The ends were cut back, 4 bases at V and 4 bases at J, with 18 bases in the middle.